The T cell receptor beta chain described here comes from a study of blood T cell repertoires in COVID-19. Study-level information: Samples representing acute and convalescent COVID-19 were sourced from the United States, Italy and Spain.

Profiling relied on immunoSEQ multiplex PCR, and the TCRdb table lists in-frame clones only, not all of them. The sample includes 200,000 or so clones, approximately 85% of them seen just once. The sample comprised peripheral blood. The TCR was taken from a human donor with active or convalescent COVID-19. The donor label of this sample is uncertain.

CDR3 region: CASSQDLSLAGNTGELFF. The CDR3 coding sequence is TGCGCCAGCAGCCAAGATCTGAGTCTAGCGGGGAACACCGGGGAGCTGTTTTTT. The chain joins TRBV4-3 to TRBJ2-2; 8 bases match TRBD2. This CDR3 has 18 amino acids. The V segment lost 0 bases and the J segment 1 base; nucleotides outside the gene matches: 7. Germline CDR1 reads LGHNA; CDR2 reads YSLEER.